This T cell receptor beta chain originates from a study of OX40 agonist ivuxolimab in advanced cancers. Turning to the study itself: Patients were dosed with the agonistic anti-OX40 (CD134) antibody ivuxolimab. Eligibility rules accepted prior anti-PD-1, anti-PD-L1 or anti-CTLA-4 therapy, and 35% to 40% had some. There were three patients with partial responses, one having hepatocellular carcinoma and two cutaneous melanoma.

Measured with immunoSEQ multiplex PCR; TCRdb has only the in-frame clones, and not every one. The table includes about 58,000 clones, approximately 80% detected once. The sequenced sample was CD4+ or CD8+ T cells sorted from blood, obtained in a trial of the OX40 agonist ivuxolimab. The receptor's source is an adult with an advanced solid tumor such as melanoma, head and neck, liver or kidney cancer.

Written as DNA, the CDR3 is TGCGCCAGCAGCTTGTCTAGCGGGAACAATGAGCAGTTCTTC. Translated, it gives CASSLSSGNNEQFF. The chain carries TRBV5-1 and TRBJ2-1; 9 bases are a match to TRBD2. J gave up 5 bases and V 1 base, and 1 base lay outside the gene matches. CDR3 size: 14 residues. Germline CDR1 is SGHRS and CDR2 is YFSETQ.